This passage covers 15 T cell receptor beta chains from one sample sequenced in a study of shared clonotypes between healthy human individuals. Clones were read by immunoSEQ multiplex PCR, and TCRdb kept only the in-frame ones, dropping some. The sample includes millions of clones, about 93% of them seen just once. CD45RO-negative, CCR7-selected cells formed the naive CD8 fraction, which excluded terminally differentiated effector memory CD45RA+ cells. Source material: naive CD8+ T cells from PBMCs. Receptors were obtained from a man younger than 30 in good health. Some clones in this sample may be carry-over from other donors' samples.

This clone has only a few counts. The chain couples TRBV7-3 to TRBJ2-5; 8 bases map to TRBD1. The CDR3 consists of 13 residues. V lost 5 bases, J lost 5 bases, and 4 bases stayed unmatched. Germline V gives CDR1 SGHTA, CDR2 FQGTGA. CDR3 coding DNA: TGTGCCAGCAGCCCTGACAGGGGTGAGACCCAGTACTTC. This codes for CASSPDRGETQYF.

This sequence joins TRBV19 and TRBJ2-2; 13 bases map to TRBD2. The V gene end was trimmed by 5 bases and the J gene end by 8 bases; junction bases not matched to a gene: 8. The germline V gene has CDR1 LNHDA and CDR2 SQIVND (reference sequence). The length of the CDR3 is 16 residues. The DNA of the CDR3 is TGTGCCAGTAGTGCGTCCCGGACTAGCGGGAGAGGGGAGCTGTTTTTT. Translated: CASSASRTSGRGELFF.

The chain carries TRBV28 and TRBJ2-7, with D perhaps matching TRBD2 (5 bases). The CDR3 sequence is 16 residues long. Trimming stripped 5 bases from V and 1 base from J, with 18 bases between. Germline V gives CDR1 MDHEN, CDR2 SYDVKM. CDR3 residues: CASSRLWTESSYEQYF. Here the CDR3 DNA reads TGTGCCAGCAGTCGACTATGGACGGAGAGTTCCTACGAGCAGTACTTC.

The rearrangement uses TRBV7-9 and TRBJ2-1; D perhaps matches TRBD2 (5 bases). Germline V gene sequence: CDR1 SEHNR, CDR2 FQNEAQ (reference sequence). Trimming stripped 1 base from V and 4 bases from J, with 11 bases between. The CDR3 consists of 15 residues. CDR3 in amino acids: CASSLVLARYNEQFF. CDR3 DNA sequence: TGTGCCAGCAGCTTAGTGCTAGCTCGGTACAATGAGCAGTTCTTC.

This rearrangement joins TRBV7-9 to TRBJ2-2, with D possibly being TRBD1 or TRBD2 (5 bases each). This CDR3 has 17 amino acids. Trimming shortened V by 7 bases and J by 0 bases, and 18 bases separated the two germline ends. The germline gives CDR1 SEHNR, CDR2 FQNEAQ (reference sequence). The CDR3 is CASNLPRGTTNTGELFF. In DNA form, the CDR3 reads TGTGCCAGCAACCTCCCTCGTGGGACGACGAACACCGGGGAGCTGTTTTTT.

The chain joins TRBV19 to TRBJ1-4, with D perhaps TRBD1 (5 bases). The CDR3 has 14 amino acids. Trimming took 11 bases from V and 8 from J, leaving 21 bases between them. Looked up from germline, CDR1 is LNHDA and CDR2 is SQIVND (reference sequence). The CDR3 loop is CAGRGETMREKLFF. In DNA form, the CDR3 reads TGTGCCGGTCGAGGGGAGACGATGAGGGAAAAACTGTTTTTT.

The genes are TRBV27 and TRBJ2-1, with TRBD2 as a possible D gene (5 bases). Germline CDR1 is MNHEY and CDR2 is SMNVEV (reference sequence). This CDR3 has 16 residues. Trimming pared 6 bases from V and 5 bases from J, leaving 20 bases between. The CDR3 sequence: CASSIFGPGMDNEQFF. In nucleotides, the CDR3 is TGTGCCAGCAGCATCTTCGGACCGGGGATGGACAATGAGCAGTTCTTC.

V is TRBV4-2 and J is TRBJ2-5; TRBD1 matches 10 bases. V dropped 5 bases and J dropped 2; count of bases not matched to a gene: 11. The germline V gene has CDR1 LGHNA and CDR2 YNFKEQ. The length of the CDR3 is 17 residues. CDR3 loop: CASSLPGGTGDQETQYF. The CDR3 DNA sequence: TGTGCCAGCAGCTTACCTGGGGGGACAGGGGATCAAGAGACCCAGTACTTC.

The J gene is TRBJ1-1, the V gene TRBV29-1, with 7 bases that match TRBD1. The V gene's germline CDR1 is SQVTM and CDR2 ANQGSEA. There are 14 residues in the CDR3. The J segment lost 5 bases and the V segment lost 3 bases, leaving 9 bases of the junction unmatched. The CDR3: CSVEDRHYGTEAFF. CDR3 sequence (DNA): TGCAGCGTTGAGGACAGGCATTATGGGACTGAAGCTTTCTTT.

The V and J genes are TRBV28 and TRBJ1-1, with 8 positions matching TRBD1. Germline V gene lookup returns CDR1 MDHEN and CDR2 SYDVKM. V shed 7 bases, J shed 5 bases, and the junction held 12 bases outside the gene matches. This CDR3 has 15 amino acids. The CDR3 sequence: CASNIPQGARTEAFF. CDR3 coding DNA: TGTGCCAGCAACATACCGCAGGGGGCTCGAACTGAAGCTTTCTTT. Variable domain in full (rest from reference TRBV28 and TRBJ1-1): DVKVTQSSRYLVKRTGEKVFLECVQDMDHENMFWYRQDPGLGLRLIYFSYDVKMKEKGDIPEGYSVSREKKERFSLILESASTNQTSMYLCASNIPQGARTEAFFGQGTRLTVV.

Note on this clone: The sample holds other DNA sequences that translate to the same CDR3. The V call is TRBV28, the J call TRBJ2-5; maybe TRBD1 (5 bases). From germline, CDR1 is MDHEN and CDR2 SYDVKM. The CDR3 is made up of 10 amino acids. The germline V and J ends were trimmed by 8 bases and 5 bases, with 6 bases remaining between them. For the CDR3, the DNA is TGTGCCAGCTCAGGGGAGACCCAGTACTTC. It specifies CASSGETQYF. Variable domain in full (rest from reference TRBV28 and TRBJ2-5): DVKVTQSSRYLVKRTGEKVFLECVQDMDHENMFWYRQDPGLGLRLIYFSYDVKMKEKGDIPEGYSVSREKKERFSLILESASTNQTSMYLCASSGETQYFGPGTRLLVL.

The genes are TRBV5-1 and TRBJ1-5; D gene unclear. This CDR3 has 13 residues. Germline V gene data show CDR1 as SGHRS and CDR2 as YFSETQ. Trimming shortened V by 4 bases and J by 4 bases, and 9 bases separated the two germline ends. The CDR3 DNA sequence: TGCGCCAGCAGCCCCACGCTAAATCAGCCCCAGCATTTT. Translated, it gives CASSPTLNQPQHF. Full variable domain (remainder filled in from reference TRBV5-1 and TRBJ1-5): KAGVTQTPRYLIKTRGQQVTLSCSPISGHRSVSWYQQTPGQGLQFLFEYFSETQRNKGNFPGRFSGRQFSNSRSEMNVSTLELGDSALYLCASSPTLNQPQHFGDGTRLSIL.

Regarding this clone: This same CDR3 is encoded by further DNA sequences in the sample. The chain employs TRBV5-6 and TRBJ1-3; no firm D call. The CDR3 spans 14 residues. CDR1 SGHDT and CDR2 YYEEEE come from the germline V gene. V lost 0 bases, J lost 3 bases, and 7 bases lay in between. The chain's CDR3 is CASSLAGVGNTIYF. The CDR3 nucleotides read TGTGCCAGCAGCTTGGCCGGGGTTGGAAACACCATATATTTT.

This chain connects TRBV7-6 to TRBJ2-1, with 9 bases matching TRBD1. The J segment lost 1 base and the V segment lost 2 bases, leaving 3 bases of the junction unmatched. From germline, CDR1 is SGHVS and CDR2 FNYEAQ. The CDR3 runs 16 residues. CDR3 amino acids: CASSLSGTGSYNEQFF. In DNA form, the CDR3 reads TGTGCCAGCAGCTTATCCGGGACAGGGTCCTACAATGAGCAGTTCTTC.

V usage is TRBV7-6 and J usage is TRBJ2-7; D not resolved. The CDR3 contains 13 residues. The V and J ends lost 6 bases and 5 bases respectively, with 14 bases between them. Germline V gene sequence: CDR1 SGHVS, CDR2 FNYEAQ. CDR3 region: CASSFLGAHEQYF. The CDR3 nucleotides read TGTGCCAGCAGTTTTCTAGGAGCCCACGAGCAGTACTTC. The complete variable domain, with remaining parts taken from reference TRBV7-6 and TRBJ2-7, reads GAGVSQSPRYKVTKRGQDVALRCDPISGHVSLYWYRQALGQGPEFLTYFNYEAQQDKSGLPNDRFSAERPEGSISTLTIQRTEQRDSAMYRCASSFLGAHEQYFGPGTRLTVT.